These T cell receptor beta chains were read from a single sample in a study of blood T cell repertoires in COVID-19. Some clones are missing from TCRdb's copy, which holds only in-frame ones; the method was immunoSEQ multiplex PCR. The sample shows 200,000 or so clones, 75% to 90% of them seen only once. Input material: peripheral blood. The receptors here all came from a human donor with active or convalescent COVID-19. The donor label of this sample is uncertain. The CDR3 runs from the conserved cysteine through the conserved F or W. Each record gives: clone size, D gene, V gene, J gene, CDR3 protein, CDR3 DNA. D genes are given only for firm matches. Clone size appears in some rows only: once, few, many, or a class for an expanded clone.

NA	TRBD2	TRBV19	TRBJ2-2	CASSPAGAYTGELFF	TGTGCCAGTAGCCCAGCGGGAGCGTACACCGGGGAGCTGTTTTTT
few	NA	TRBV4-1	TRBJ2-2	CASSHQVNTGELFF	TGCGCCAGCAGCCACCAGGTTAACACCGGGGAGCTGTTTTTT
NA	NA	TRBV7-9	TRBJ1-1	CASSSQGLMNTEAFF	TGTGCCAGCAGCTCACAGGGCTTAATGAACACTGAAGCTTTCTTT
few	TRBD2	TRBV19	TRBJ2-3	CASSIFLGGWSGSGEATQYF	TGTGCCAGTAGTATTTTTCTCGGGGGATGGAGCGGGAGTGGAGAGGCTACGCAGTATTTT
NA	NA	TRBV6-4	TRBJ2-7	CASSPTRSTPHYEQYF	TGTGCCAGCAGTCCTACTAGATCCACCCCCCACTACGAGCAGTACTTC
NA	TRBD1	TRBV2	TRBJ2-2	CASSGSAGTGPPYTGELFF	TGTGCCAGCAGTGGATCTGCCGGGACAGGCCCTCCCTACACCGGGGAGCTGTTTTTT
NA	TRBD1	TRBV2	TRBJ2-5	CASTGGQGETQYF	TGTGCCAGCACCGGTGGACAGGGAGAGACCCAGTACTTC
NA	TRBD2	TRBV7-2	TRBJ2-3	CASSFPARRGLAGRDTQYF	TGTGCCAGCAGCTTTCCCGCAAGGAGAGGACTAGCGGGCAGAGATACGCAGTATTTT
NA	NA	TRBV11-3	TRBJ2-1	CASSRERSEQFF	TGTGCCAGCAGCCGCGAGCGGTCCGAGCAGTTCTTC
NA	TRBD2	TRBV28	TRBJ2-1	CASSSVSVTSGPDYNEQFF	TGTGCCAGCAGTTCCGTTTCCGTGACTAGCGGTCCAGACTACAATGAGCAGTTCTTC
NA	NA	TRBV28	TRBJ1-6	CASIGAGSPLHF	TGTGCCAGCATAGGGGCCGGTTCACCCCTCCACTTT
NA	NA	TRBV29-1	TRBJ2-1	CSVTQVWSLGGGEQFF	TGCAGCGTTACCCAGGTCTGGAGCCTGGGGGGAGGTGAGCAGTTCTTC
NA	NA	TRBV4-2	TRBJ2-1	CASSQVGVEQFF	TGTGCCAGCAGCCAAGTCGGAGTTGAGCAGTTCTTC
NA	NA	TRBV7-2	TRBJ2-7	CASSFHRDEQYF	TGTGCCAGCAGCTTCCACAGGGACGAGCAGTACTTC
NA	TRBD1	TRBV6-5	TRBJ1-2	CASRTGQAYGYTF	TGTGCCAGCAGAACCGGACAGGCGTACGGCTACACCTTC
NA	TRBD1	TRBV7-2	TRBJ2-1	CASSPRDSSYNEQFF	TGTGCCAGCAGCCCCCGGGACAGCTCCTACAATGAGCAGTTCTTC
NA	NA	TRBV30	TRBJ2-1	CAWSLRGRREQFF	TGTGCCTGGAGTCTAAGAGGGCGCCGTGAGCAGTTCTTC
NA	TRBD1	TRBV4-3	TRBJ1-2	CASSQEATGVGYGYTF	TGCGCCAGCAGCCAAGAGGCAACAGGGGTAGGGTATGGCTACACCTTC
NA	TRBD1	TRBV5-1	TRBJ1-2	CASSLGQGAGKNYGYTF	TGCGCCAGCAGCTTGGGTCAGGGGGCGGGGAAGAACTATGGCTACACCTTC
NA	NA	TRBV6-5	TRBJ2-7	CASSSTGQNSYEQYF	TGTGCCAGCAGTTCAACAGGCCAGAACTCTTACGAGCAGTACTTC
NA	NA	TRBV19	TRBJ2-1	CASSLVRGSYNEQFF	TGTGCCAGTAGCCTGGTTCGCGGCTCCTACAATGAGCAGTTCTTC
NA	NA	TRBV7-3	TRBJ2-1	CASSLGGANEQFF	TGTGCCAGCAGCTTAGGTGGGGCCAATGAGCAGTTCTTC
NA	TRBD2	TRBV5-5	TRBJ2-1	CASSLVIAGGHSEQFF	TGTGCCAGCAGCTTGGTAATAGCGGGGGGGCATAGTGAGCAGTTCTTC
few	TRBD1	TRBV11-2	TRBJ1-2	CASSTYRDRRGDGYTF	TGTGCCAGCAGCACCTACCGGGACAGGAGGGGAGATGGCTACACCTTC
NA	NA	TRBV7-9	TRBJ2-5	CASSFRDFRETQYF	TGTGCCAGCAGCTTTCGGGACTTCCGAGAGACCCAGTACTTC
many	NA	TRBV7-2	TRBJ2-7	CASSLAGGPTYEQYF	TGTGCCAGCAGCTTAGCGGGGGGGCCGACCTACGAGCAGTACTTC
NA	TRBD1	TRBV7-3	TRBJ2-3	CASSQGGGDTQYF	TGTGCCAGCAGCCAAGGGGGCGGAGATACGCAGTATTTT
once	NA	TRBV28	TRBJ1-2	CASSLVLLYGYTF	TGTGCCAGCAGTTTGGTACTCCTCTATGGCTACACCTTC
NA	NA	TRBV9	TRBJ1-2	CASSARPEGSYGYTF	TGTGCCAGCAGCGCCCGACCGGAGGGAAGCTATGGCTACACCTTC
NA	NA	TRBV9	TRBJ1-6	CASNNLVNSPLHF	TGTGCCAGCAACAACCTGGTTAATTCACCCCTCCACTTT